Following are 15 T cell receptor beta chains from one sample sequenced in a study of Tregs in tolerant kidney transplant recipients (dated by TCRdb to between 2018 and 2021). Library method: the immunoSEQ multiplex PCR assay. TCRdb obtained this table from immuneACCESS and retained in-frame rearrangements with V and J assigned. These tables miss some clones; where compared with another copy, unresolved V genes account for less than half of the shortfall, and the remainder is unexplained. Counted in this sample were 90,000 to 150,000 clones; about 90% of them appeared once. The top ten clones comprise around 0.6% of the sample. Sequenced sample: CD4+ T cells from blood. The receptor source for this set is a human donor in good health.

The V and J genes are TRBV11-2 and TRBJ1-5; 7 positions agree with TRBD1. J lost 7 bases, V lost 5 bases, and 11 bases had no gene match. Germline V gene lookup returns CDR1 SGHAT and CDR2 FQNNGV. The CDR3 runs 15 residues. The CDR3 sequence is CASSATTGDSQPQHF. CDR3 nucleotides: TGTGCCAGCAGCGCTACTACAGGGGATTCCCAGCCCCAGCATTTT.

The rearrangement joins TRBV19 to TRBJ2-5, with D maybe TRBD2 (5 bases). With 6 bases removed from V and 5 bases from J, the gap between germline ends came to 13 bases. CDR1 LNHDA and CDR2 SQIVND come from the germline V gene (reference sequence). This CDR3 contains 13 residues. CDR3 bases: TGTGCCAGTAGAGGGCGGGCAGGTGAGACCCAGTACTTC. This codes for CASRGRAGETQYF.

J is TRBJ2-7 and V is TRBV5-4; TRBD1 matches 9 bases. The CDR3 is 15 residues long. J was trimmed by 6 bases and V by 3 bases; bases with no gene match: 10. Germline CDR1 reads SGHNT; CDR2 reads YYREEE (reference sequence). The CDR3 DNA is TGTGCCAGCAGCTCGCAGGGACAGGGAGGGCGCGAGCAGTACTTC. It codes for CASSSQGQGGREQYF.

The V gene is TRBV2, the J gene TRBJ1-1, with D possibly TRBD1 on 6 matching bases. The CDR3 has 13 amino acids. With 8 bases removed from V and 2 bases from J, the gap between germline ends came to 12 bases. Germline V lookup: CDR1 SNHLY, CDR2 FYNNEI. The CDR3 region is CASRADRNTEAFF. The DNA of the CDR3 is TGTGCCAGCCGGGCGGACAGAAACACTGAAGCTTTCTTT.

The rearrangement links TRBV11-3 to TRBJ2-1; 7 nucleotides agree with TRBD2. Looked up from germline, CDR1 is SGHNT and CDR2 is YENEEA. The CDR3 runs 13 residues. J lost 7 bases, V lost 8 bases, and 8 bases had no gene match. CDR3 DNA: TGTGCCAGCTCCAACGGCGGGGGTAATGAGCAGTTCTTC. Translation gives CASSNGGGNEQFF.

This rearrangement joins TRBV11-3 to TRBJ2-7; TRBD2 is a possible D gene (6 bases). This CDR3 contains 13 residues. Trimming took off 5 bases at V and 5 bases at J, with 13 bases between the two ends. Germline CDR1 and CDR2: SGHNT and YENEEA. Here the CDR3 DNA reads TGTGCCAGCAGCCTCGGGGAGGAGGACGAGCAGTACTTC. Its protein product is CASSLGEEDEQYF. The full variable domain, completed using reference TRBV11-3 and TRBJ2-7, is EAGVVQSPRYKIIEKKQPVAFWCNPISGHNTLYWYLQNLGQGPELLIRYENEEAVDDSQLPKDRFSAERLKGVDSTLKIQPAELGDSAVYLCASSLGEEDEQYFGPGTRLTVT.

The V call is TRBV19, the J call TRBJ2-1; 8 nucleotides line up with TRBD1. Germline V CDR1 and CDR2: LNHDA, SQIVND (reference sequence). V lost 4 bases, J lost 0 bases, and 5 bases stayed unmatched. This CDR3 is 16 amino acids long. In nucleotides, the CDR3 is TGTGCCAGTAGTACCAGGGGACAGGCCTCCTACAATGAGCAGTTCTTC. Translation: CASSTRGQASYNEQFF.

This chain uses TRBV5-1 with TRBJ1-1; D gene ambiguous. CDR3 length: 14 amino acids. Germline CDR1 and CDR2: SGHRS and YFSETQ. Trimming removed 4 bases at V and 5 bases at J, with 15 bases between. The CDR3: CASSLHSSGTEAFF. CDR3 in DNA: TGCGCCAGCAGCCTACACTCCTCGGGTACTGAAGCTTTCTTT.

The rearrangement links TRBV11-2 to TRBJ1-2; D gene unclear. The CDR3 extends over 15 amino acids. V was clipped by 1 base and J by 5 bases, with 14 bases between them. The V gene's germline CDR1 is SGHAT and CDR2 FQNNGV. CDR3 loop: CASSLGPGTGYGYTF. The CDR3 nucleotides read TGTGCCAGCAGCTTAGGACCGGGAACGGGGTATGGCTACACCTTC.

The rearrangement joins TRBV6-1 to TRBJ2-1, with TRBD2 identical over 7 bases. The CDR3 has 15 amino acids. Germline assignment: CDR1 MNHNS and CDR2 SASEGT. V shed 1 base, J shed 8 bases, and the junction held 8 bases outside the gene matches. This CDR3 reads CASSEGSAGRDEQFF. CDR3 nucleotide sequence: TGTGCCAGCAGTGAAGGGTCGGCAGGGAGGGATGAGCAGTTCTTC.

V and J are TRBV6-1 and TRBJ2-5, with 7 bases matching TRBD2. Germline V gene lookup returns CDR1 MNHNS and CDR2 SASEGT. Losses at the gene ends were 1 base for V and 5 bases for J; bases not matched to a gene: 10. The CDR3 has 16 residues. CDR3 sequence: CASSEVRPGREETQYF. The CDR3 DNA reads TGTGCCAGCAGTGAAGTAAGACCGGGGCGGGAGGAGACCCAGTACTTC.

J is TRBJ2-1 and V is TRBV5-4; D uncertain. Trimming stripped 4 bases from V and 0 bases from J, with 14 bases between. In germline, CDR1 is SGHNT, CDR2 YYREEE (reference sequence). This CDR3 comprises 16 residues. The CDR3 nucleotides read TGTGCCAGCAGCACCCCTGATCCTAGCTCCTACAATGAGCAGTTCTTC. It codes for CASSTPDPSSYNEQFF.

The chain employs TRBV2 and TRBJ2-4; D might be TRBD1 (7 bases). Trimming stripped 9 bases from V and 5 bases from J, with 11 bases between. In germline, CDR1 is SNHLY, CDR2 FYNNEI. CDR3 length: 12 residues. CDR3 in DNA: TGTGCCAGTCGGGGGACAGAAAACATTCAGTACTTC. It codes for CASRGTENIQYF.

This chain joins TRBV6-5 and TRBJ1-6; 11 bases line up with TRBD1. Germline CDR1 is MNHEY and CDR2 is SVGAGI. This CDR3 region has 15 residues. The junction had 7 bases not matched to a gene; V was cut back by 8 bases and J by 7 bases. The CDR3 here is CASRGQGASNSPLHF. In nucleotides, the CDR3 is TGTGCCAGCCGCGGACAGGGGGCGTCAAATTCACCCCTCCACTTT.

Notes on this clone: Other nucleotide sequences in the sample specify the same CDR3. V usage is TRBV19 and J usage is TRBJ1-5; D may be TRBD1 (5 bases). V lost 1 base and J lost 1, with 11 bases in between. This CDR3 is 16 amino acids long. Germline values: CDR1 LNHDA, CDR2 SQIVND (reference sequence). CDR3 region: CASSIGGVNSNQPQHF. The CDR3 nucleotides read TGTGCCAGTAGTATAGGGGGGGTTAACAGCAATCAGCCCCAGCATTTT.